This T cell receptor (beta chain) was documented in a study of HIV-infected children after antiretroviral therapy interruption. This CDR3 contains 14 residues. The ends were cut back, 9 bases at V and 5 bases at J, with 16 bases in the middle. The germline V gene encodes CDR1 KGHDR and CDR2 SFDVKD. The TCR library was built from RNA with a 3' RACE protocol and unique molecular identifiers. TCRdb itself ran the 3' RACE reads through MiXCR, one entry per CDR3 protein. This table has roughly 46,000 distinct CDR3 sequences, around 4% appearing once. Treatment described: PENTA 11 planned treatment interruption arm or continuous ART arm.

V is TRBV24-1 and J is TRBJ2-1, with a tentative D call TRBD2 (6 bases). The source material was CD45RA+ CD4+ T cells from PBMCs, pooled from several time points, sampled from a donor given antiretroviral therapy, either interrupted or continuous. Regarding subset: naive CD4+ CD45RA+ CD45RO- T cells. This TCR was sampled from a pool of human donors with HIV. The CDR3 DNA sequence: TGTGCCACCGGCAGCGGGCAGCACCACAATGAGCAGTTCTTC. This sequence encodes CATGSGQHHNEQFF.